This TCR beta chain was profiled in a study of cytomegalovirus exposure and HLA in healthy donors. Overall study results and limits: Across donors, most TCRs were seen rarely, yet some public ones were widespread. Researchers counted approximately 160 TCR beta chains as cytomegalovirus-associated.

About this clone itself: The antigen is undetermined.

In the PCR, 60 Vbeta and 13 Jbeta primers were used. Only in-frame clones appear in the TCRdb table, and some are missing; sequencing was by immunoSEQ multiplex PCR. There are around 97,000 clones in the sample; approximately 9% occur only once, and 4.5% to 6% lies in the top ten. The clonotype comes from a man aged 50 to 60 in good health and CMV-seropositive. Material for sequencing was PBMCs.

The CDR3: CASSPVGREIEQYF. For the CDR3, the DNA is TGTGCCAGCAGCCCCGTGGGGCGGGAGATCGAGCAGTACTTC. This chain links TRBV7-2 with TRBJ2-7; the match to TRBD2 covers 7 bases. Germline V CDR1 and CDR2: SGHTA, FQGNSA. The CDR3 runs to 14 residues. V lost 5 bases to trimming and J lost 6 bases; unmatched junction nucleotides: 10.